A selection of T cell receptor beta chains follows, all from one sample in a study of post-analysis software for immune sequencing data. One entry per CDR3 protein, called by TCRdb with MiXCR from the PCR reads. This sample has 250,000 to 300,000 distinct CDR3 sequences, with 35% to 40% found just once. The specimen was blood. Receptor source: a girl aged 10-17 years with multiple sclerosis. The CDR3 runs from the conserved cysteine through the conserved F or W. A D gene is named only where the DNA matches it firmly. The listing skips clone size in some rows; elsewhere it reads once, few, many or a size class.

TRBV29-1	TRBD1	TRBJ2-6	.	CSVARDRGGSGANVLTF
TRBV29-1	TRBD1	TRBJ1-2	.	CSVERGQRPYGHTF
TRBV3-1	.	TRBJ2-3	.	CACSQRGAADTQYF
TRBV5-1	.	TRBJ2-7	once	CASRLEGGDYEQYF
TRBV7-3	TRBD1	TRBJ1-2	.	CASSSGQGYDYTF
TRBV7-9	TRBD2	TRBJ2-1	.	CADTPASGICNEQFF
TRBV28	TRBD2	TRBJ2-1	many	CASSLGDKLAQSSYNEQFF
TRBV7-9	.	TRBJ2-3	few	CASSPSLAQYF
TRBV28	TRBD2	TRBJ2-3	.	CASSAGRVAGITSTDTQYF
TRBV14	.	TRBJ2-2	few	CASSQDMRGELFF
TRBV5-1	TRBD2	TRBJ2-5	many	CASSQKLSGGAADQYF
TRBV7-9	TRBD1	TRBJ2-5	many	CASSRTGEETQYF
TRBV18	TRBD2	.	.	CASSTGGGDYNEQYF
TRBV7-9	.	TRBJ1-6	many	CASSLQSGGNSPLHF
TRBV9	TRBD1	TRBJ2-3	.	CASSATGSGKDAQYF
TRBV27	.	TRBJ2-1	.	CASSLQVPDPEFF
TRBV4-1	.	TRBJ2-5	many	CASSQDLPGVGGTQYF
TRBV10-3	TRBD2	TRBJ2-3	.	CAIWRLAGGTDTQYF
TRBV7-2	.	TRBJ2-3	many	CASSAGTPKTDTQYF
TRBV4-1	TRBD2	TRBJ2-1	many	CASSRTNGRVDEQFF
TRBV6-1	.	TRBJ2-7	many	CASIAQSPYEQYF
TRBV4-1	TRBD1	TRBJ2-3	many	CASSQTGSTDTQYF
TRBV5-1	.	TRBJ2-7	many	CASSLGSGYSYEQYF
TRBV5-1	.	TRBJ1-6	many	CASSPDGRVGNSPLHF
TRBV3-1	.	TRBJ2-5	.	CASSLPGGLQETQYF
TRBV12-3/TRBV12-4	.	TRBJ1-4	.	CASSLMGATNEKLFF
TRBV14	.	TRBJ2-7	.	CASSRGTLGSEQYF
TRBV20-1	.	TRBJ2-3	many	CSAPPGGDTQYF
TRBV5-6	TRBD1	TRBJ1-2	many	CASRPGQGATKSGYTF
TRBV6-2/TRBV6-3	.	TRBJ2-7	many	CASSYGQSGSYEQYF
TRBV7-2	TRBD2	TRBJ2-1	.	CASSQREGPYNEQFF
TRBV18	TRBD1	TRBJ1-6	.	CASSTTGIGAPLHF
TRBV14	.	TRBJ2-1	.	CASSPDSPLEQFF
TRBV16	TRBD2	TRBJ2-5	.	CASSPLASRETQYF
TRBV7-9	TRBD2	TRBJ2-1	few	CASSRLTSGNSLDNEQFF
TRBV20-1	.	TRBJ1-1	few	CSARDQGHTEAFF
TRBV9	.	TRBJ1-5	.	CASGVGSSNQPQHF
TRBV7-9	.	TRBJ1-1	few	CASSSTASEAFF
TRBV20-1	TRBD1	TRBJ2-3	.	CSATATGAGDTQYF
TRBV7-9	.	TRBJ2-3	many	CASSLSGADTQYF
TRBV29-1	.	TRBJ1-1	many	CSVGNVMNTEAFF
TRBV5-1	.	TRBJ2-2	.	CASSLGTPGELFF